A selection of T cell receptor beta chains follows, all from one sample in a study of post-analysis software for immune sequencing data. MiXCR was run by TCRdb on the PCR reads, yielding one entry per CDR3 protein. The profile shows 430,000 or so distinct CDR3 sequences, 30% to 40% of them singletons. Source material: blood. These receptor sequences come from a girl aged 2 to 10 with multiple sclerosis. Both conserved end residues are part of each CDR3. The D gene is left open where the match is weak. For some rows the clone size is stated as once, few or many, or as a class when expanded; others skip it.

D: .; J: TRBJ1-2; V: TRBV18; length: 14; size: .; DNA: TGTGCCAGCTCACCCCAGCGGGACGGCTATGGCTACACCTTC; CDR3: CASSPQRDGYGYTF
D: TRBD1; J: TRBJ1-1; V: TRBV5-1; length: 14; size: .; DNA: TGCGCCAGCAGCTGGACAGGGAGTGGCACTGAAGCTTTCTTT; CDR3: CASSWTGSGTEAFF
D: .; J: TRBJ2-5; V: TRBV20-1; length: 14; size: .; DNA: TGCAGTGCGGGACATGTTCGGGGAGGAGAGACCCAGTACTTC; CDR3: CSAGHVRGGETQYF
D: .; J: TRBJ1-4; V: TRBV5-6; length: 18; size: .; DNA: TGTGCCAGCAGCTTGCTTGTGACAGCATCTGCAACTAATGAAAAACTGTTTTTT; CDR3: CASSLLVTASATNEKLFF
D: TRBD2; J: TRBJ2-1; V: TRBV28; length: 16; size: .; DNA: TGTGCCAGCAGTTTAAGTGCCGCTAGCGGGAGGAACGAGCAGTTCTTC; CDR3: CASSLSAASGRNEQFF
D: .; J: TRBJ1-2; V: TRBV6-6; length: 17; size: .; DNA: TGTGCCAGCAGTTACGATAGTGGAGGCCTCGCCGATCCTGGCTACACCTTC; CDR3: CASSYDSGGLADPGYTF
D: TRBD2; J: TRBJ2-5; V: TRBV28; length: 15; size: few; DNA: TGTGCCAGCAGCCCCGGGGGAGCGGGAGGAGGGACCCAGTACTTC; CDR3: CASSPGGAGGGTQYF
D: TRBD1; J: TRBJ1-4; V: TRBV28; length: 14; size: .; DNA: TGTGCCAGCAGTCTCGGACAGGGCATGGGCAAACTGTTTTTT; CDR3: CASSLGQGMGKLFF
D: TRBD2; J: TRBJ2-5; V: TRBV20-1; length: 15; size: few; DNA: TGCAGTGCTAGAGTGGGCGGGAGGGGAGGAGAGACCCAGTACTTC; CDR3: CSARVGGRGGETQYF
D: .; J: TRBJ2-1; V: TRBV20-1; length: 13; size: few; DNA: TGCAGTGCTAGAGCCATTAGTTACAATGAGCAGTTCTTC; CDR3: CSARAISYNEQFF
D: .; J: TRBJ2-2; V: TRBV29-1; length: 13; size: few; DNA: TGCAGCGTTGTCCCAGGCGCGACCGGGGAGCTGTTTTTT; CDR3: CSVVPGATGELFF
D: .; J: TRBJ1-6; V: TRBV6-1; length: 17; size: once; DNA: TGTGCCAGCAGTGAATGGGGGGCGAGCTCCTATAATTCACCCCTCCACTTT; CDR3: CASSEWGASSYNSPLHF
D: TRBD2; J: TRBJ2-7; V: TRBV15; length: 16; size: few; DNA: TGTGCCACCAGCAGAACGACTAGCGGGAGCGGCCACGAGCAGTACTTC; CDR3: CATSRTTSGSGHEQYF
D: .; J: TRBJ2-3; V: TRBV29-1; length: 14; size: .; DNA: TGCAGCGTTGAACGCCGGGACGGCACAGATACGCAGTATTTT; CDR3: CSVERRDGTDTQYF
D: TRBD1; J: TRBJ2-7; V: TRBV6-2/TRBV6-3; length: 16; size: .; DNA: TGTGCCAGCAGTTACTCGAAGGACAGGGGGCACTACGAGCAGTACTTC; CDR3: CASSYSKDRGHYEQYF
D: TRBD2; J: TRBJ2-1; V: TRBV20-1; length: 17; size: .; DNA: TGCAGTGCTAGGCCTAGCGGGAGCGTTAGCTCCTACAATGAGCAGTTCTTC; CDR3: CSARPSGSVSSYNEQFF
D: .; J: TRBJ2-4; V: TRBV28; length: 13; size: .; DNA: TGTGCCAGCAGCATAATCTCGTACGGCATTCAGTACTTC; CDR3: CASSIISYGIQYF
D: .; J: TRBJ2-1; V: TRBV29-1; length: 15; size: few; DNA: TGCAGCGTTGGCCTATACGTGGCCTCCTACAATGAGCAGTTCTTC; CDR3: CSVGLYVASYNEQFF
D: .; J: TRBJ2-6; V: TRBV6-1; length: 15; size: few; DNA: TGTGCCAGCAGTGAGTGGGGATACGGGGCCAACGTCCTGACTTTC; CDR3: CASSEWGYGANVLTF
D: TRBD2; J: TRBJ2-2; V: TRBV5-6; length: 17; size: few; DNA: TGTGCCAGCAGCTTCGGGACTAGCGGCGCGAACACCGGGGAGCTGTTTTTT; CDR3: CASSFGTSGANTGELFF
D: .; J: TRBJ2-7; V: TRBV29-1; length: 13; size: .; DNA: TGCAGCGTGCAAAGGGGGTCTTCTTACGAGCAGTACTTC; CDR3: CSVQRGSSYEQYF
D: TRBD1; J: TRBJ2-7; V: TRBV6-1; length: 16; size: .; DNA: TGTGCCAGCAGCGAGCCGCGTGGGGGACAGGGATACGAGCAGTACTTC; CDR3: CASSEPRGGQGYEQYF
D: .; J: TRBJ2-7; V: TRBV7-6; length: 16; size: few; DNA: TGTGCCAGCAGCCCACAGCCGGACAGTTTAGGGTACGAGCAGTACTTC; CDR3: CASSPQPDSLGYEQYF
D: .; J: TRBJ2-7; V: TRBV12-5; length: 16; size: .; DNA: TGTGCTAGTGGTTTGGTACTCCCAGTTGGTACCTACGAGCAGTACTTC; CDR3: CASGLVLPVGTYEQYF
D: .; J: TRBJ2-1; V: TRBV7-3; length: 14; size: few; DNA: TGTGCCAGCAGCTTATGGCCAGGAAAGAATGAGCAGTTCTTC; CDR3: CASSLWPGKNEQFF
D: TRBD2; J: TRBJ2-3; V: TRBV20-1; length: 15; size: .; DNA: TGCAGTGCTCGTACTAGCGCTTCAAGCACAGATACGCAGGATTTT; CDR3: CSARTSASSTDTQDF
D: .; J: TRBJ2-3; V: TRBV29-1; length: 12; size: .; DNA: TGCAGCGTCGATGGACTTTCAGATACGCAGTATTTT; CDR3: CSVDGLSDTQYF
D: TRBD2; J: TRBJ2-1; V: TRBV6-5; length: 18; size: .; DNA: TGTGCCAGCAGTTACTCTCTAGCGGGGCGTCACTCCTACAATGAGCAGTTCTTC; CDR3: CASSYSLAGRHSYNEQFF
D: .; J: TRBJ1-2; V: TRBV7-9; length: 15; size: few; DNA: TGTGCCAGCAGCCCACCGGGACAAGTTTTCCCCAGCTACACCTTC; CDR3: CASSPPGQVFPSYTF
D: .; J: TRBJ2-7; V: TRBV27; length: 15; size: .; DNA: TGTGCCAGCAGCGGTGTGGGACTTGGGCTAGACGAGCAGTACTTC; CDR3: CASSGVGLGLDEQYF
D: .; J: TRBJ2-6; V: TRBV4-1; length: 16; size: few; DNA: TGCGCCAGCAGCCAACTCGGGGTCTCTGGGGCCAACGTCCTGACTTTC; CDR3: CASSQLGVSGANVLTF
D: .; J: TRBJ2-7; V: TRBV20-1; length: 13; size: .; DNA: TGCAGTGCTAGAGATAAGGCACGGGACGAGCAGTACTTC; CDR3: CSARDKARDEQYF
D: TRBD2; J: TRBJ2-7; V: TRBV28; length: 13; size: .; DNA: TGTGCCAGCCGGCGGGGGGGCCGATACGAGCAGTACTTC; CDR3: CASRRGGRYEQYF
D: .; J: TRBJ2-7; V: TRBV28; length: 12; size: .; DNA: TGTGCCAGCACCAATCACATCTACGAGCAGTACTTC; CDR3: CASTNHIYEQYF
D: .; J: TRBJ2-7; V: TRBV5-1; length: 16; size: .; DNA: TGCGCCAGCAGCTTGGCCGAGGCGGGACACTCCTACGAGCAGTACTTC; CDR3: CASSLAEAGHSYEQYF
D: TRBD2; J: TRBJ2-5; V: TRBV20-1; length: 18; size: many; DNA: TGCAGTGCTAGAGCAACCGTCGCCATAGCGGGGGGGCTGGAGACCCAGTACTTC; CDR3: CSARATVAIAGGLETQYF
D: .; J: TRBJ2-5; V: TRBV5-1; length: 14; size: few; DNA: TGCGCCAGCAGTTTACAGGATTCACAAGAGACCCAGTACTTC; CDR3: CASSLQDSQETQYF
D: .; J: TRBJ2-3; V: TRBV20-1; length: 11; size: few; DNA: TGCAGTACCGCAGATCTACTTACGCAGTATTTT; CDR3: CSTADLLTQYF
D: .; J: TRBJ2-5; V: TRBV7-9; length: 11; size: few; DNA: TGTGCCAGCACCTCTCTTGGGACCCAGTACTTC; CDR3: CASTSLGTQYF
D: .; J: TRBJ2-1; V: TRBV20-1; length: 13; size: .; DNA: TGCAGTGCTAGATCAAACTACGACAATGAGCAGTTCTTC; CDR3: CSARSNYDNEQFF
D: .; J: TRBJ1-2; V: TRBV29-1; length: 12; size: once; DNA: TGCAGCGTTCTTGGGTTTCGGAAGGGCTACACCTTC; CDR3: CSVLGFRKGYTF
D: .; J: TRBJ1-2; V: TRBV11-2; length: 16; size: few; DNA: TGTGCCAGCAGCTCTAGTGCAGAAGGTTGGCACTATGGCTACACCTTC; CDR3: CASSSSAEGWHYGYTF
D: .; J: TRBJ2-3; V: TRBV11-2; length: 14; size: few; DNA: TGTGCCAGCAGCTTAGTCCTAGTGACTGATACGCAGTATTTT; CDR3: CASSLVLVTDTQYF
D: TRBD1; J: TRBJ1-2; V: TRBV4-1; length: 16; size: .; DNA: TGCGCCAGCAGTCCTCAAATGACAGGGACGAACTATGGCTACACCTTC; CDR3: CASSPQMTGTNYGYTF
D: .; J: TRBJ2-5; V: TRBV18; length: 14; size: .; DNA: TGTGCCAGCTCACCACCGGGGGGCTTGGAGACCCAGTACTTC; CDR3: CASSPPGGLETQYF
D: .; J: TRBJ1-5; V: TRBV24-1; length: 11; size: .; DNA: TGTGCCACCAGTGGCGGCTTCGCCCAGCATTTT; CDR3: CATSGGFAQHF
D: .; J: TRBJ2-1; V: TRBV4-1; length: 17; size: .; DNA: TGCGCCAGCAGCCAAGTAAAGCGACGGCGAGCGGCCCATGAGCAGTTCTTC; CDR3: CASSQVKRRRAAHEQFF
D: .; J: TRBJ2-7; V: TRBV7-3; length: 15; size: few; DNA: TGTGCCAGCAGCTTCGGGCCGATGCTCTCCTACGAGCAGTACTTC; CDR3: CASSFGPMLSYEQYF
D: .; J: TRBJ1-1; V: TRBV20-1; length: 15; size: .; DNA: TGCAGTGCCCCCTCTCTATGGGGGGTAATCACTGAAGCTTTCTTT; CDR3: CSAPSLWGVITEAFF